The 32 T cell receptor beta chains reported below all come from one sample, sequenced in a study of control samples from healthy donors and cancer patients. Assay: immunoSEQ multiplex PCR; the TCRdb copy retains only in-frame clones and omits some. The sample includes about 140,000 clones, roughly nine tenths seen only once; the top ten take approximately 6.8%. The sequenced sample consisted of blood. The receptors here all came from a man aged 18 to 35 in good health.

The chain employs TRBV2 and TRBJ1-3; D is uncertain. Germline loops: CDR1 SNHLY, CDR2 FYNNEI. The CDR3 is 13 amino acids. V dropped 6 bases and J dropped 0 bases, with 6 bases sitting between them. CDR3 region: CASRSLSGNTIYF. DNA of the CDR3: TGTGCCAGCAGGAGTCTCTCTGGAAACACCATATATTTT. Variable domain in full (rest from reference TRBV2 and TRBJ1-3): EPEVTQTPSHQVTQMGQEVILRCVPISNHLYFYWYRQILGQKVEFLVSFYNNEISEKSEIFDDQFSVERPDGSNFTLKIRSTKLEDSAMYFCASRSLSGNTIYFGEGSWLTVV.

The rearrangement links TRBV27 to TRBJ1-3; D gene unclear. Per germline, CDR1 MNHEY and CDR2 SMNVEV (reference sequence). The CDR3 covers 15 residues. Trimming shortened V by 5 bases and J by 2 bases, and 13 bases separated the two germline ends. CDR3 in DNA: TGTGCCAGCAGTGCGGATCTTAACCCTGGAAACACCATATATTTT. The encoded protein is CASSADLNPGNTIYF.

The V call is TRBV19, the J call TRBJ1-1; D remains ambiguous. CDR3 length: 15 residues. Trimming removed 7 bases from V and 1 base from J, with 16 bases in between. Germline CDR1 is LNHDA and CDR2 is SQIVND (reference sequence). CDR3 DNA sequence: TGTGCCAGTACTCCGTACCTCGGCGGGAACACTGAAGCTTTCTTT. This sequence encodes CASTPYLGGNTEAFF.

This rearrangement joins TRBV11-2 to TRBJ1-4; D might be TRBD1 (6 bases). The germline V gene has CDR1 SGHAT and CDR2 FQNNGV. V dropped 3 bases and J dropped 5 bases, with 13 bases sitting between them. This CDR3 comprises 15 residues. The CDR3 bases are TGTGCCAGCAGCTTTCTGGGGACAATCAATGAAAAACTGTTTTTT. Residues: CASSFLGTINEKLFF.

This sequence joins TRBV6-5 and TRBJ1-1; D call uncertain. V dropped 7 bases and J dropped 4 bases, with 13 bases sitting between them. Looked up from germline, CDR1 is MNHEY and CDR2 is SVGAGI. This CDR3 comprises 13 residues. As DNA, the CDR3 is TGTGCCAGCATGTCCGGGTCCTCCACTGAAGCTTTCTTT. The encoded protein is CASMSGSSTEAFF.

The chain links TRBV5-1 to TRBJ2-5; 8 nucleotides align to TRBD2. The CDR3 is 14 residues long. V trimming: 7 bases; J trimming: 2 bases; junction bases outside the gene matches: 7. Looked up from germline, CDR1 is SGHRS and CDR2 is YFSETQ. CDR3 sequence: CASQDTGGQETQYF. Written as DNA, the CDR3 is TGCGCCAGCCAAGACACGGGGGGGCAAGAGACCCAGTACTTC.

The V call is TRBV9, the J call TRBJ2-1; 10 bases are shared with TRBD1. With 4 bases clipped from V and 5 bases from J, the junction kept 6 bases outside the gene matches. The CDR3 length is 15 residues. Germline V gene lookup returns CDR1 SGDLS and CDR2 YYNGEE. The CDR3 region is CASSLGQGSHNEQFF. The CDR3 region has the DNA TGTGCCAGCAGCTTGGGACAGGGGTCCCACAATGAGCAGTTCTTC.

The chain joins TRBV7-3 to TRBJ1-1; 9 bases are shared with TRBD1. Germline assignment: CDR1 SGHTA and CDR2 FQGTGA. CDR3 length: 14 amino acids. With 5 bases clipped from V and 3 bases from J, the junction kept 4 bases outside the gene matches. Here the CDR3 DNA reads TGTGCCAGCAGCCCGGACAGGGGTGACACTGAAGCTTTCTTT. Its translation is CASSPDRGDTEAFF.

CDR3 DNA: TGTGCCAGCAGCCAAGGGTTAACAGGGAACACTGAAGCTTTCTTT. This sequence encodes CASSQGLTGNTEAFF. This rearrangement joins TRBV3-1 (or the pseudogene TRBV3-2) to TRBJ1-1; a weak D match, TRBD1 (5 bases). This CDR3 comprises 15 residues. Trimming pared 1 base from V and 1 base from J, leaving 10 bases between. Germline V gene sequence: CDR1 LGHDT, CDR2 YNNKEL (reference sequence).

This rearrangement joins TRBV5-1 to TRBJ2-5; 10 nucleotides agree with TRBD2. The CDR3 has 18 amino acids. Germline CDR1 and CDR2: SGHRS and YFSETQ. Unmatched junction bases numbered 8, after V lost 0 bases and J lost 0 bases. The DNA of the CDR3 is TGCGCCAGCAGCTTGGTAGGCCTAGCGGGGGCGTACCAAGAGACCCAGTACTTC. This gives the protein CASSLVGLAGAYQETQYF. Full variable domain (missing parts from reference TRBV5-1 and TRBJ2-5): KAGVTQTPRYLIKTRGQQVTLSCSPISGHRSVSWYQQTPGQGLQFLFEYFSETQRNKGNFPGRFSGRQFSNSRSEMNVSTLELGDSALYLCASSLVGLAGAYQETQYFGPGTRLLVL.

The chain employs TRBV11-2 and TRBJ1-1; no clear D. This CDR3 contains 15 residues. Germline lookup yields CDR1 SGHAT and CDR2 FQNNGV. Trimming removed 2 bases at V and 0 bases at J, with 10 bases between. CDR3 sequence reads: CASSLQPRMNTEAFF. DNA for the CDR3: TGTGCCAGCAGCTTACAACCCAGAATGAACACTGAAGCTTTCTTT.

This clone came up once. The rearrangement uses TRBV7-2 and TRBJ1-5; D is undetermined. V lost 1 base and J 9 bases, leaving 10 bases between the germline ends. The CDR3 is 13 residues long. CDR1 SGHTA and CDR2 FQGNSA come from the germline V gene. The CDR3 reads CASSLGTRRPQHF. In DNA, the CDR3 is TGTGCCAGCAGCTTAGGGACTCGCAGGCCCCAGCATTTT.

The V and J genes are TRBV7-2 and TRBJ2-1; 9 nucleotides align to TRBD2. The V gene end was trimmed by 5 bases and the J gene end by 4 bases; junction bases not matched to a gene: 6. This CDR3 has 15 amino acids. Germline V gene sequence: CDR1 SGHTA, CDR2 FQGNSA. The CDR3 sequence: CASSTGLALYNEQFF. CDR3 in DNA: TGTGCCAGCAGCACTGGACTAGCGTTATACAATGAGCAGTTCTTC.

This clone was detected once. The CDR3 reads CASSALGAEETQYF. CDR3 nucleotides: TGCGCCAGCAGCGCACTAGGAGCGGAGGAGACCCAGTACTTC. The chain has TRBV10-2 and TRBJ2-5; TRBD2 might be the D (5 bases). V shed 6 bases and J shed 5 bases, with 16 bases lying between them. Germline V gene data show CDR1 as WSHSY and CDR2 as SAAADI. The length of the CDR3 is 14 residues.

The J gene is TRBJ1-3, the V gene TRBV19, with no clear D. The V gene lost 10 bases and the J gene lost 8 bases, with 12 bases spanning the gap. CDR1 and CDR2 from the germline V gene are LNHDA and SQIVND (reference sequence). This CDR3 contains 11 residues. This chain's CDR3 is CAIENADTIYF. DNA for the CDR3: TGTGCCATCGAAAATGCGGACACCATATATTTT.

This sequence joins TRBV27 and TRBJ2-1; possibly TRBD1 for D (6 bases). Looked up from germline, CDR1 is MNHEY and CDR2 is SMNVEV (reference sequence). Trimming pared 0 bases from V and 10 bases from J, leaving 10 bases between. The length of the CDR3 is 13 residues. CDR3 in amino acids: CASSLSGTPEQFF. The CDR3 nucleotides read TGTGCCAGCAGTTTATCGGGGACACCGGAGCAGTTCTTC.

V usage is TRBV28 and J usage is TRBJ1-5; 7 nucleotides agree with TRBD1. CDR1 and CDR2 (germline): MDHEN, SYDVKM. The CDR3 spans 13 residues. V was clipped by 3 bases and J by 4 bases; unmatched bases: 0. This CDR3 is CASSLTGNQPQHF. The CDR3 nucleotides read TGTGCCAGCAGTTTGACAGGGAATCAGCCCCAGCATTTT.

The chain carries TRBV3-1 (or the pseudogene TRBV3-2) and TRBJ1-2; D possibly corresponds to TRBD1 (5 bases). CDR3 length: 14 amino acids. Trimming took off 2 bases at V and 7 bases at J, with 14 bases between the two ends. Germline CDR1 LGHDT, CDR2 YNNKEL (reference sequence). CDR3 coding DNA: TGTGCCAGCAGCCAAAGGGGATCTACTAGTGGCTACACCTTC. This gives the protein CASSQRGSTSGYTF.

The chain combines TRBV7-9 with TRBJ2-1; D not resolved. This CDR3 comprises 16 residues. V shed 5 bases and J shed 0 bases, with 14 bases lying between them. CDR1 is SEHNR, CDR2 FQNEAQ, per germline (reference sequence). The CDR3 DNA reads as TGTGCCAGCAGCGGATTTGTCGGAGACTCCTACAATGAGCAGTTCTTC. This codes for CASSGFVGDSYNEQFF. The full variable domain, with the rest looked up from reference TRBV7-9 and TRBJ2-1, is DTGVSQNPRHKITKRGQNVTFRCDPISEHNRLYWYRQTLGQGPEFLTYFQNEAQLEKSRLLSDRFSAERPKGSFSTLEIQRTEQGDSAMYLCASSGFVGDSYNEQFFGPGTRLTVL.

The J gene is TRBJ1-1, the V gene TRBV4-2; 7 nucleotides line up with TRBD1. CDR1 and CDR2 from the germline V gene are LGHNA and YNFKEQ. The CDR3 contains 12 residues. J gave up 4 bases and V 7 bases, and 3 bases lay outside the gene matches. The CDR3 DNA is TGTGCCAGCACCAGGGGGAGCACTGAAGCTTTCTTT. Protein product: CASTRGSTEAFF.

The V gene is TRBV3-1 (or the pseudogene TRBV3-2), the J gene TRBJ1-6; D gene ambiguous. The V gene lost 0 bases and the J gene lost 4 bases, with 19 bases spanning the gap. The CDR3 runs 19 residues. From germline, CDR1 is LGHDT and CDR2 YNNKEL (reference sequence). The CDR3 reads CASSQDRRRRRNYNSPLHF. The CDR3 region has the DNA TGTGCCAGCAGCCAAGATAGGCGGCGACGGAGGAATTATAATTCACCCCTCCACTTT.

V gene TRBV2 combines with J gene TRBJ1-4; 8 bases fit TRBD1. Germline loops: CDR1 SNHLY, CDR2 FYNNEI. The V and J ends lost 6 bases and 8 bases, in that order; junction bases with no gene match: 14. The CDR3 extends over 16 amino acids. Here the CDR3 reads CASRAAPGQGEEKLFF. CDR3 DNA sequence: TGTGCCAGCAGAGCTGCACCAGGACAGGGTGAGGAAAAACTGTTTTTT.

The chain uses TRBV18 and TRBJ2-1, with D perhaps matching TRBD1 or TRBD2 (5 bases each). Trimming took off 0 bases at V and 9 bases at J, with 15 bases between the two ends. Germline loops: CDR1 KGHSH, CDR2 LQKENI. CDR3 size: 15 residues. This chain's CDR3 is CASSPPAARESEQFF. CDR3 bases: TGTGCCAGCTCACCACCGGCAGCCAGGGAGAGTGAGCAGTTCTTC.

The rearrangement links TRBV18 to TRBJ1-1; D unclear. This CDR3 comprises 13 residues. Germline V gene sequence: CDR1 KGHSH, CDR2 LQKENI. V was trimmed by 2 bases and J by 10 bases, leaving 14 bases between them. DNA of the CDR3: TGTGCCAGCTCACCAAGTACAGAAAAAGTAGCTTTCTTT. Residues: CASSPSTEKVAFF.

V is TRBV7-8 and J is TRBJ2-1; 8 nucleotides line up with TRBD1. The germline V gene encodes CDR1 SGHVS and CDR2 FQNEAQ. J lost 7 bases, V lost 4 bases, and 9 bases had no gene match. CDR3 length: 15 amino acids. The CDR3 nucleotides read TGTGCCAGCAGCTCTACTCGGACAGGGAAGAATGAGCAGTTCTTC. Amino acids: CASSSTRTGKNEQFF.

V is TRBV11-2 and J is TRBJ2-1; a possible D gene is TRBD2 (6 bases). V lost 0 bases to trimming and J lost 2 bases, with 14 bases between them. Germline CDR1 is SGHAT and CDR2 is FQNNGV. The CDR3 consists of 17 residues. CDR3 DNA: TGTGCCAGCAGCTTAGAGGTCGGGGGTTATACCTACAATGAGCAGTTCTTC. It translates to CASSLEVGGYTYNEQFF.

The genes are TRBV10-1 and TRBJ2-1; D not certain. Germline V gene lookup returns CDR1 WNHNN and CDR2 SYGVQD (reference sequence). This CDR3 contains 16 residues. V dropped 3 bases and J dropped 2 bases, with 14 bases sitting between them. The CDR3 sequence: CASSEVSRSPYNEQFF. DNA for the CDR3: TGCGCCAGCAGTGAAGTCTCTAGATCCCCCTACAATGAGCAGTTCTTC.

This rearrangement joins TRBV5-5 to TRBJ2-7; the D gene is possibly TRBD1 (5 bases). The V and J ends lost 0 bases and 5 bases respectively, with 15 bases between them. The CDR3 contains 15 residues. The germline V gene has CDR1 SGHKS and CDR2 YYEKEE (reference sequence). Here the CDR3 reads CASSLGPGLLNEQYF. The CDR3, as DNA: TGTGCCAGCAGCTTGGGGCCAGGGCTTCTGAACGAGCAGTACTTC.

The genes are TRBV5-4 and TRBJ1-2; D uncertain. The V and J ends lost 0 bases and 8 bases respectively, with 11 bases between them. Germline V CDR1 and CDR2: SGHNT, YYREEE (reference sequence). The CDR3 sequence is 13 residues long. The CDR3 loop reads CASSLVGGNGYTF. DNA for the CDR3: TGTGCCAGCAGCTTGGTCGGAGGGAACGGCTACACCTTC.

This sequence joins TRBV5-1 and TRBJ2-1; TRBD1 matches at 10 bases. The V segment lost 1 base and the J segment 8 bases; nucleotides outside the gene matches: 9. From germline, CDR1 is SGHRS and CDR2 YFSETQ. The CDR3 has 16 residues. This chain's CDR3 is CASSLTPGQGLDEQFF. The CDR3 bases are TGCGCCAGCAGCTTGACACCGGGACAGGGGTTGGATGAGCAGTTCTTC.

The count of this clone is one. The V and J genes are TRBV5-1 and TRBJ2-3; weak D call: TRBD1 (8 bases). V was shortened by 3 bases and J by 5 bases, with 28 bases between the two germline ends. Germline V gene sequence: CDR1 SGHRS, CDR2 YFSETQ. There are 19 residues in the CDR3. The CDR3, as DNA: TGCGCCAGCAGCTGGGACAGGTTGACGCAGCCTAGCGGACGAGATACGCAGTATTTT. It specifies CASSWDRLTQPSGRDTQYF.

The gene calls are TRBV5-1 and TRBJ1-3; D perhaps matches TRBD1 (6 bases). Germline CDR1 and CDR2: SGHRS and YFSETQ. V was shortened by 0 bases and J by 4 bases, with 11 bases between the two germline ends. CDR3 length: 15 residues. As DNA, the CDR3 is TGCGCCAGCAGCTTGGACCCCGGACAGGGAAACACCATATATTTT. Amino acids: CASSLDPGQGNTIYF.